The TCR beta chain described here comes from a study of T cell responses to AZD1222 COVID-19 vaccine. The protocol was immunoSEQ multiplex PCR, while the TCRdb copy is restricted to in-frame clones and leaves out a portion. This sample has around 120,000 clones, with around nine tenths found just once. V was pared by 0 bases and J by 7 bases, with 9 bases of the junction left unmatched. The CDR3 extends over 16 amino acids. Germline CDR1 is ENHRY and CDR2 is SYGVKD. This chain links TRBV10-3 with TRBJ2-3; 8 nucleotides match TRBD2. This receptor was taken from an adult in good health. The sample was peripheral blood, taken on day 0 of AZD1222 vaccination. DNA of the CDR3: TGTGCCATCAGTGAGTCGACCGGGGCGGGAGGATATACGCAGTATTTT. Translation: CAISESTGAGGYTQYF.